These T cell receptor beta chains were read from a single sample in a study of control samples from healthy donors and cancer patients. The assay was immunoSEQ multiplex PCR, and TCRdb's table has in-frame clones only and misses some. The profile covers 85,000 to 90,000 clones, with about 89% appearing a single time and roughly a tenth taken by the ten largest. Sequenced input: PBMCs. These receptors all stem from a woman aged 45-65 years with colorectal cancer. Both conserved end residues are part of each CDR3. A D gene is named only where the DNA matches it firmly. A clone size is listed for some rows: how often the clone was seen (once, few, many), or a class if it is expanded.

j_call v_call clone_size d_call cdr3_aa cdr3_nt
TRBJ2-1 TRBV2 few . CASKNREYNEQFF TGTGCCAGCAAAAACAGGGAATACAATGAGCAGTTCTTC
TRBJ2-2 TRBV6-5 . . CASTRQTNTGELFF TGTGCCAGCACCAGACAGACGAACACCGGGGAGCTGTTTTTT
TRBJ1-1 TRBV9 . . CASNPGTAGTEAFF TGTGCCAGTAACCCCGGAACGGCGGGCACTGAAGCTTTCTTT
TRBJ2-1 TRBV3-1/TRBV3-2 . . CASSELSAEQFF TGTGCCAGCAGTGAACTAAGCGCTGAGCAGTTCTTC
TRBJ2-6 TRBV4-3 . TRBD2 CASSQVASGVLPGANVLTF TGCGCCAGCAGCCAAGTCGCTAGCGGGGTCCTCCCGGGGGCCAACGTCCTGACTTTC
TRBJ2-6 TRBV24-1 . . CATSLSGANVLTF TGTGCCACCAGTCTGAGTGGGGCCAACGTCCTGACTTTC
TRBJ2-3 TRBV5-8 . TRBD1 CASSLAGGVTDTQYF TGTGCCAGCAGCTTGGCAGGGGGCGTCACAGATACGCAGTATTTT
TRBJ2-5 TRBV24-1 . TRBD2 CASAGGGQETQYF TGTGCCTCGGCGGGCGGGGGCCAAGAGACCCAGTACTTC
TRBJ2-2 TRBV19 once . CASSSSGTSNTGELFF TGTGCCAGTAGCTCCTCCGGAACATCGAACACCGGGGAGCTGTTTTTT
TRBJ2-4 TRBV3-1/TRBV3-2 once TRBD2 CASSQGGGEFIQYF TGTGCCAGCAGCCAAGGTGGGGGGGAGTTCATTCAGTACTTC
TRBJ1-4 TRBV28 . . CATRVFGGEKLFF TGTGCCACCAGGGTATTTGGAGGGGAAAAACTGTTTTTT
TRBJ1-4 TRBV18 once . CASSEGEKLFF TGTGCCAGCTCCGAGGGTGAAAAACTGTTTTTT
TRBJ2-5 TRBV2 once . CASTPRDGKTETQYF TGTGCCAGCACCCCTCGGGACGGAAAAACGGAGACCCAGTACTTC
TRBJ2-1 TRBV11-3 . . CASSLDGTSYNEQFF TGTGCCAGCAGCTTAGATGGGACCTCATACAATGAGCAGTTCTTC
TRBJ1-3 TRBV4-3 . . CASSQEPGARSGNTIYF TGCGCCAGCAGCCAAGAACCAGGGGCCCGCTCTGGAAACACCATATATTTT
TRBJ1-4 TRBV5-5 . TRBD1 CASSLAGQGASNEKLFF TGTGCCAGCAGCTTGGCCGGACAGGGGGCTTCAAATGAAAAACTGTTTTTT
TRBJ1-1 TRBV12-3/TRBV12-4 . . CASARTGGPEAFF TGTGCCAGTGCCCGAACAGGAGGCCCTGAAGCTTTCTTT
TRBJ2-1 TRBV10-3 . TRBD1 CAITKGQDDNEQFF TGTGCCATCACGAAGGGACAGGATGACAATGAGCAGTTCTTC
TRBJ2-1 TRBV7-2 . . CASSPKQGPYNEQFF TGTGCCAGCAGCCCCAAACAGGGACCCTACAATGAGCAGTTCTTC
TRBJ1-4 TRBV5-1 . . CASSLALGGYNEKLFF TGCGCCAGCAGCTTGGCCTTGGGAGGCTATAATGAAAAACTGTTTTTT
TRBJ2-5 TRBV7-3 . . CASSLTGQGHWETQYF TGTGCCAGCAGCTTAACTGGGCAGGGCCACTGGGAGACCCAGTACTTC
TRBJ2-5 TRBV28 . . CASSTDRWEETQYF TGTGCCAGCAGCACTGACAGGTGGGAGGAGACCCAGTACTTC
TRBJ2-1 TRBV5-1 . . CASSSYGSSYNEQFF TGCGCCAGCAGCTCCTATGGAAGCTCCTACAATGAGCAGTTCTTC
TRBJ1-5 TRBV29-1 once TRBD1 CSAGQGADQPQHF TGCAGCGCAGGACAGGGGGCTGATCAGCCCCAGCATTTT
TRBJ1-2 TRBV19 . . CASSIAASIYGYTF TGTGCCAGTAGTATCGCGGCATCCATCTATGGCTACACCTTC
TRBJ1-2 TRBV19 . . CASSIIGLDGYTF TGTGCCAGTAGTATTATAGGGCTGGATGGCTACACCTTC